These 2 T cell receptor beta chains originate from one sample sequenced in a study of blood T cells in healthy people across ages. A second about 7 to 11 cycle PCR used barcoded and J-beta primers. One entry per CDR3 protein, called by TCRdb with MiXCR from the 5' RACE reads. The sample has roughly 1,800,000 distinct CDR3 sequences; around half are singletons. Sequences were obtained from blood. All receptors come from a woman in her thirties or forties in good health.

This clonotype was counted a single time. The chain employs TRBV7-2 and TRBJ2-5; tentatively, D is TRBD1 or TRBD2 (5 bases each). Germline CDR1 and CDR2: SGHTA and FQGNSA. The CDR3 contains 15 residues. The V and J ends lost 7 bases and 11 bases respectively, with 26 bases between them. The CDR3 DNA follows: TGTGCCAGCAACACCCGAGCGACCCGGGGCAATGAGCAGTACTTC. Amino acids: CASNTRATRGNEQYF.

This clonotype was counted once. This chain joins TRBV25-1 and TRBJ2-3, with 10 bases aligning to TRBD1. Germline CDR1 reads MGHDK; CDR2 reads SYGVNS. Losses at the gene ends were 1 base for V and 4 bases for J; bases not matched to a gene: 5. The CDR3 is 16 residues long. For the CDR3, the DNA is TGTGCCAGCAGTGAATGGGGGACAGGGGAGGCAGATACGCAGTATTTT. Translation gives CASSEWGTGEADTQYF.